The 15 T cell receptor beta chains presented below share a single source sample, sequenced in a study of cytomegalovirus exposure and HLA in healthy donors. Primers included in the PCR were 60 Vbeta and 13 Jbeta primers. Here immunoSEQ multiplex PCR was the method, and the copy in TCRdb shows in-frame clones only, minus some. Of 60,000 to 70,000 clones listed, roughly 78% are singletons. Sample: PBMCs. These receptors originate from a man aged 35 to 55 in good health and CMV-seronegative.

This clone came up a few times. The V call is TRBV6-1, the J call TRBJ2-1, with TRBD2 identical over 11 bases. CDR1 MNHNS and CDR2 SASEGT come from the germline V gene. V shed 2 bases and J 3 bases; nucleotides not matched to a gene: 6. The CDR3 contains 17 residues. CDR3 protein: CASSEQLAGDFYNEQFF. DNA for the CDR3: TGTGCCAGCAGTGAACAACTAGCGGGAGATTTCTACAATGAGCAGTTCTTC.

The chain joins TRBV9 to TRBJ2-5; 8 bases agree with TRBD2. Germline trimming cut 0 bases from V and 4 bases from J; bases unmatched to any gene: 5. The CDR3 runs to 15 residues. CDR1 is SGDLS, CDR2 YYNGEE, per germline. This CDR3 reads CASSVAGGPGETQYF. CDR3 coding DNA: TGTGCCAGCAGCGTAGCGGGGGGGCCGGGAGAGACCCAGTACTTC.

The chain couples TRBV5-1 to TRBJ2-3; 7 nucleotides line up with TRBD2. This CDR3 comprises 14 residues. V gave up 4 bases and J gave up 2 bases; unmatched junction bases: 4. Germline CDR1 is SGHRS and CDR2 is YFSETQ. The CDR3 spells CASSTGLNTDTQYF. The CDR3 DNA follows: TGCGCCAGCAGCACGGGACTAAACACAGATACGCAGTATTTT.

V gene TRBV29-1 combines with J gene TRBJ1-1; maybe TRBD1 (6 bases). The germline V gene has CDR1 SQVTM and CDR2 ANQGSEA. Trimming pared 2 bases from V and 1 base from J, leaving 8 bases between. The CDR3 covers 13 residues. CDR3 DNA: TGCAGCGTTGAAAAACAGGGGAACACTGAAGCTTTCTTT. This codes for CSVEKQGNTEAFF.

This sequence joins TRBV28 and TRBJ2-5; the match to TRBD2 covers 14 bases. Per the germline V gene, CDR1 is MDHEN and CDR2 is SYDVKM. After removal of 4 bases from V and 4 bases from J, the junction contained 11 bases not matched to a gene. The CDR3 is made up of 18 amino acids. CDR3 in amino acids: CASSSYETSGRALETQYF. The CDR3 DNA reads TGTGCCAGCAGTTCCTACGAGACTAGCGGGAGGGCCTTAGAGACCCAGTACTTC.

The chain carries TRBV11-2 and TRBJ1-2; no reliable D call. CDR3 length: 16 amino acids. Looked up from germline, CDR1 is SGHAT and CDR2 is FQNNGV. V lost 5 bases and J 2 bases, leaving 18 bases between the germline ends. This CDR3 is CASSPLPGKGNYGYTF. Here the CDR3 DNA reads TGTGCCAGCAGCCCCTTACCCGGGAAAGGAAACTATGGCTACACCTTC.

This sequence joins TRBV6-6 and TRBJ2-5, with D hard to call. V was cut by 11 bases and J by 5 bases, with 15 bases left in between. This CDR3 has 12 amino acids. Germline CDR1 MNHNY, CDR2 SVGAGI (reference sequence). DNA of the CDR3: TGTGCCGTCTCGACTTTTGCGGAGACCCAGTACTTC. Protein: CAVSTFAETQYF.

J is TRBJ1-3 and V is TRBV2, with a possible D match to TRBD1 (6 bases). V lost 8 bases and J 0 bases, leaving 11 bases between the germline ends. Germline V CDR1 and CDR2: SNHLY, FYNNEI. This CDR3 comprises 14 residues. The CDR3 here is CASASTGSGNTIYF. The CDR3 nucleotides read TGTGCCAGCGCCTCGACAGGCTCTGGAAACACCATATATTTT.

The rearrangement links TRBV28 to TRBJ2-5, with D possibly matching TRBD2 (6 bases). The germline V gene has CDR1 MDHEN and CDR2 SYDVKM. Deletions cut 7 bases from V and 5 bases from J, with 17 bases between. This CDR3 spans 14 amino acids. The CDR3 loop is CASTGQRSGETQYF. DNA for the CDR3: TGTGCCAGCACCGGACAACGAAGCGGGGAGACCCAGTACTTC.

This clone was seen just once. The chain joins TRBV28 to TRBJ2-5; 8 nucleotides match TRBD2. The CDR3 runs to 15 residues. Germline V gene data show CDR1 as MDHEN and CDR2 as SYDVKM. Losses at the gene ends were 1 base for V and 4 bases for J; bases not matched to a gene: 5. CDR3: CASSLSGLAGETQYF. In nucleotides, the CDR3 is TGTGCCAGCAGTTTATCGGGGCTAGCGGGAGAGACCCAGTACTTC.

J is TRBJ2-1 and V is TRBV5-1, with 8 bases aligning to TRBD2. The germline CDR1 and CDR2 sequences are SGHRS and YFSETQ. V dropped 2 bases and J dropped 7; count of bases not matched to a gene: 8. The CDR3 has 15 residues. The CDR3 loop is CASSFLGGDNNEQFF. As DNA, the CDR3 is TGCGCCAGCAGCTTCCTCGGGGGGGATAATAATGAGCAGTTCTTC.

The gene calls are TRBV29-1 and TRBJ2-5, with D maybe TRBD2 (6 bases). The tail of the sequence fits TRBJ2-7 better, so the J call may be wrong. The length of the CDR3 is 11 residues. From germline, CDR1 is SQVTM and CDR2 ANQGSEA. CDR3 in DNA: TGCAGCGTTCGGGACTTCAACGAGCAGTACTTC. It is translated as CSVRDFNEQYF.

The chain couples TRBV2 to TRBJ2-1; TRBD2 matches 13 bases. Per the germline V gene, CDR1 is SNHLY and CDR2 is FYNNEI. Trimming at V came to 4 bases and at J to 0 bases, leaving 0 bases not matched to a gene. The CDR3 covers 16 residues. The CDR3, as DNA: TGTGCCAGCAGTGGGACTAGCGGGGGCTCCTACAATGAGCAGTTCTTC. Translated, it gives CASSGTSGGSYNEQFF. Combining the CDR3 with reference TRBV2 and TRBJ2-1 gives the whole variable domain EPEVTQTPSHQVTQMGQEVILRCVPISNHLYFYWYRQILGQKVEFLVSFYNNEISEKSEIFDDQFSVERPDGSNFTLKIRSTKLEDSAMYFCASSGTSGGSYNEQFFGPGTRLTVL.

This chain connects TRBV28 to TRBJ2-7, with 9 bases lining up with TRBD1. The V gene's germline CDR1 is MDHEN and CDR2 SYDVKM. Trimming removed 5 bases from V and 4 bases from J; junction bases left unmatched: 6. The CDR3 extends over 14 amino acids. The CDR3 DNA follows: TGTGCCAGCAGTCGCGGACAGGGGATTTACGAGCAGTACTTC. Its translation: CASSRGQGIYEQYF.

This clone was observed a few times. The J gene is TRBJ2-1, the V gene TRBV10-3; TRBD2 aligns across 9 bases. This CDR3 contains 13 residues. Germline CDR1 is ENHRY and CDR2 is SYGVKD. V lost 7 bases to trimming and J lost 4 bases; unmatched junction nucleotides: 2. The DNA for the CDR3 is TGTGCCATCACCGCGGGAGGGTACAATGAGCAGTTCTTC. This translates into CAITAGGYNEQFF.